Shown below are 27 T cell receptor beta chains from a single sample sequenced in a study of T cells in Graves' hyperthyroidism and ophthalmopathy. From RNA transcripts, TCR beta CDR3 regions were amplified. The TCR CDR3 first-round RT-PCR relied on the HTBI primer set. MiXCR, applied by TCRdb to the multiplex PCR reads, yields one record per CDR3 protein. The top ten clones hold 30% to 40% of a sample with fewer than 450,000 distinct CDR3 sequences, about 15% of them seen once. Source material: blood. The receptor source for this set is a woman under 40 with Graves' hyperthyroidism that later progressed to Graves' ophthalmopathy.

This chain connects TRBV2 to TRBJ1-5, with 10 bases fitting TRBD1. With V trimmed by 6 bases and J by 3 bases, 8 bases remained unmatched. In germline, CDR1 is SNHLY, CDR2 FYNNEI. CDR3 size: 16 residues. The CDR3 is CASSTTGGAPNQPQHF. The CDR3 DNA follows: TGTGCCAGCAGCACGACAGGGGGCGCGCCCAATCAGCCCCAGCATTTT.

At least ten counts were recorded for this clonotype. This chain uses TRBV6-1 with TRBJ2-1, with a tentative D call TRBD2 (6 bases). The CDR3 runs to 13 residues. V was shortened by 1 base and J by 6 bases, with 7 bases between the two germline ends. The germline CDR1 and CDR2 sequences are MNHNS and SASEGT. CDR3 nucleotides: TGTGCCAGCAGTGAAGGGGACTCCAATGAGCAGTTCTTC. Translated, it gives CASSEGDSNEQFF.

The chain recombines TRBV7-2 with TRBJ1-1, with D perhaps matching TRBD1 (5 bases). The germline gives CDR1 SGHTA, CDR2 FQGNSA. The CDR3 totals 13 residues. The V and J ends lost 5 bases and 7 bases respectively, with 14 bases between them. CDR3 protein: CASSPVGGLEAFF. Here the CDR3 DNA reads TGTGCCAGCAGCCCCGTGGGGGGACTTGAAGCTTTCTTT.

This clonotype turned up a few times. The CDR3: CASSLASASPYEQYF. The CDR3 nucleotides are TGCGCCAGCAGCTTGGCCTCTGCCAGTCCCTACGAGCAGTACTTC. The genes are TRBV5-1 and TRBJ2-7; D not resolved. Germline assignment: CDR1 SGHRS and CDR2 YFSETQ. The V gene lost 0 bases and the J gene lost 2 bases, with 12 bases spanning the gap. The CDR3 is 15 residues long.

In its sample, this clonotype was seen many times. The chain carries TRBV28 and TRBJ1-1, with TRBD1 matching 10 bases. The junction had 7 bases not matched to a gene; V was cut back by 3 bases and J by 6 bases. CDR3 length: 15 residues. The germline CDR1 and CDR2 sequences are MDHEN and SYDVKM. For the CDR3, the DNA is TGTGCCAGCAGTTTTTATCGACAGGGGGCCTCTGAAGCTTTCTTT. Translation: CASSFYRQGASEAFF.

The table lists this clonotype with many counts. This chain joins TRBV28 and TRBJ2-5; 8 bases fit TRBD1. Germline V gene data show CDR1 as MDHEN and CDR2 as SYDVKM. Trimming cost V 4 bases and J 5 bases; bases outside gene matches: 12. The CDR3 is 16 residues long. CDR3 coding DNA: TGTGCCAGCAGTTCCCCAGGGGGCCTAACCATCGAGACCCAGTACTTC. Translating it yields CASSSPGGLTIETQYF.

The table lists this clonotype with a few counts. The CDR3 DNA sequence: TGTGCCAGCAGCCAACTATTACTAGCGGGAGGGGGAGATACGCAGTATTTT. This encodes CASSQLLLAGGGDTQYF. The gene calls are TRBV3-1 and TRBJ2-3; 13 positions agree with TRBD2. V was clipped by 2 bases and J by 5 bases; unmatched bases: 7. Germline lookup yields CDR1 LGHDT and CDR2 YNNKEL (reference sequence). The CDR3 extends over 17 amino acids.

Concerning this clonotype itself: At one end the junction does not follow the germline gene, possibly because of a read error. The chain employs TRBV5-1 and TRBJ2-2, with D hard to call. The CDR3 is 15 residues long. Germline V lookup: CDR1 SGHRS, CDR2 YFSETQ. Here the CDR3 reads CASSVGESNTGELFF. The CDR3 DNA is TGCGCTAGCAGTGTTGGGGAATCGAACACCGGGGAGCTGTTTTTT.

A word on this clonotype: One junction end disagrees with the germline gene, perhaps due to a read error. This rearrangement joins TRBV6-5 to TRBJ2-7, with D hard to call. Germline CDR1 and CDR2: MNHEY and SVGAGI. The CDR3 spans 13 residues. The CDR3 nucleotides read TGTGCCAGCAGCTACAGTAACTCCCACGAGCAGTACTTC. It yields the protein CASSYSNSHEQYF.

This clonotype was seen many times. This rearrangement joins TRBV29-1 to TRBJ1-1; no definite D call. Looked up from germline, CDR1 is SQVTM and CDR2 is ANQGSEA. V lost 4 bases and J lost 1, with 10 bases in between. This CDR3 is 13 amino acids long. The CDR3, as DNA: TGCAGCGTTGCAACCCGAAAGAACACTGAAGCTTTCTTT. Encoded protein: CSVATRKNTEAFF.

This clonotype has just a few counts. V is TRBV20-1 and J is TRBJ2-7; 7 bases map to TRBD1. CDR3 length equals 15 residues. CDR1 is DFQATT, CDR2 SNEGSKA, per germline (reference sequence). Here the CDR3 DNA reads TGCAGCGTTTCCGGGACAGTTGCTTTCCCCTACGAGCAGTACTTC. This encodes CSVSGTVAFPYEQYF.

In its sample, this clonotype was seen many times. The gene calls are TRBV11-2 and TRBJ1-1; no clear D. This CDR3 has 14 residues. With 0 bases removed from V and 6 bases from J, the gap between germline ends came to 11 bases. Germline V CDR1 and CDR2: SGHAT, FQNNGV. The chain's CDR3 is CASSLEYGVPEAFF. CDR3 nucleotide sequence: TGTGCCAGCAGCTTAGAGTACGGGGTACCTGAAGCTTTCTTT.

This clonotype was detected once. The CDR3 coding sequence is TGTGCCAGCAGTGAAGCGGGAGGATCCGGCGAGCAGTACTTC. Its protein is CASSEAGGSGEQYF. The chain joins TRBV6-1 to TRBJ2-7; D might be TRBD2 (6 bases). The CDR3 is 14 residues long. CDR1 MNHNS and CDR2 SASEGT come from the germline V gene. Trimming left V 0 bases short and J 6 bases short, with 12 bases between.

As for this clonotype: One end of the junction is discordant with germline, which a read error may explain. The chain carries TRBV6-1 and TRBJ2-1, with unresolved D. Germline CDR1 is MNHNS and CDR2 is SASEGT. The CDR3 is made up of 14 amino acids. CDR3 DNA: TGTGCCATCAGTGAAGGTCCCCCATACAATGAGCAGTTCTTC. Residues: CAISEGPPYNEQFF.

There are many counts of this clonotype. V and J are TRBV12-3 or TRBV12-4 and TRBJ1-5; tentatively, D is TRBD1 (6 bases). This CDR3 spans 15 amino acids. V was clipped by 3 bases and J by 6 bases, with 15 bases between them. This CDR3 is CASSFGGAGGQPQHF. The DNA for the CDR3 is TGTGCCAGCAGTTTTGGGGGGGCTGGGGGTCAGCCCCAGCATTTT.

The rearrangement joins TRBV7-8 to TRBJ1-4, with 8 bases lining up with TRBD1. The germline V gene encodes CDR1 SGHVS and CDR2 FQNEAQ. Trimming at V came to 4 bases and at J to 7 bases, leaving 5 bases not matched to a gene. The CDR3 is 14 amino acids. CDR3 in amino acids: CASSSTGAGEKLFF. In DNA form, the CDR3 reads TGTGCCAGCAGCTCGACAGGGGCCGGTGAAAAACTGTTTTTT.

This clonotype was detected many times. The V call is TRBV18, the J call TRBJ1-6, with unresolved D. The V gene lost 6 bases and the J gene lost 5 bases, with 5 bases spanning the gap. The CDR3 has 12 residues. Germline V lookup: CDR1 KGHSH, CDR2 LQKENI. The CDR3 here is CASSENNSPLHF. CDR3 nucleotide sequence: TGTGCCAGCTCTGAAAATAATTCACCCCTCCACTTT.

This chain uses TRBV6-2 or TRBV6-3 with TRBJ2-7; 14 bases map to TRBD2. The CDR3 spans 17 residues. Trimming removed 6 bases from V and 3 bases from J; junction bases left unmatched: 10. Germline V CDR1 and CDR2: MNHEY, SVGEGT. Here the CDR3 reads CASRESGTSGRDYEQYF. The DNA of the CDR3 is TGTGCCAGCAGGGAGAGCGGGACTAGCGGGAGAGACTACGAGCAGTACTTC.

This sequence joins TRBV3-1 and TRBJ1-2; possibly TRBD1 for D (6 bases). There are 15 residues in the CDR3. Germline V gene lookup returns CDR1 LGHDT and CDR2 YNNKEL (reference sequence). V was clipped by 0 bases and J by 4 bases, with 12 bases between them. The CDR3 DNA is TGTGCCAGCAGCCAAGATATCCAGGGGTCCTATGGCTACACCTTC. Protein: CASSQDIQGSYGYTF.

This clonotype turned up a few times. This chain links TRBV7-9 with TRBJ1-1; D perhaps matches TRBD1 (5 bases). The germline V gene encodes CDR1 SEHNR and CDR2 FQNEAQ (reference sequence). The germline V and J ends were trimmed by 5 bases and 7 bases, with 17 bases remaining between them. CDR3 size: 14 residues. The CDR3 sequence: CASSVGGGILEAFF. CDR3 sequence (DNA): TGTGCCAGCAGCGTGGGGGGTGGGATTCTTGAAGCTTTCTTT.

About this clonotype itself: One base away lies a much larger clone, so this may be a sequencing read error. V gene TRBV28 combines with J gene TRBJ1-4; no definite D call. V was clipped by 3 bases and J by 3 bases, with 8 bases between them. The germline CDR1 and CDR2 sequences are MDHEN and SYDVKM. The CDR3 sequence is 14 residues long. CDR3 nucleotide sequence: TGTGCCAGCAGTTTTTTAGGAGCTAATGAAAAACTGTTTTTT. As protein: CASSFLGANEKLFF.

This sequence joins TRBV10-1 and TRBJ2-1; 7 positions match TRBD2. Germline assignment: CDR1 WNHNN and CDR2 SYGVQD (reference sequence). V trimming: 0 bases; J trimming: 2 bases; junction bases outside the gene matches: 4. The CDR3 is 16 amino acids. The CDR3 reads CASSESGGTTYNEQFF. The DNA of the CDR3 is TGCGCCAGCAGTGAGTCGGGCGGGACTACCTACAATGAGCAGTTCTTC.

This clonotype has more than one count but fewer than ten. The genes are TRBV29-1 and TRBJ2-1; 7 bases are a match to TRBD1. The V gene's germline CDR1 is SQVTM and CDR2 ANQGSEA. The junction had 12 bases not matched to a gene; V was cut back by 6 bases and J by 10 bases. The CDR3 extends over 13 amino acids. CDR3 amino acids: CSVLTGFNGEQFF. In nucleotides, the CDR3 is TGCAGCGTCTTGACAGGGTTTAACGGAGAGCAGTTCTTC.

This clonotype was counted at least ten times. The chain links TRBV2 to TRBJ2-3; tentative D call: TRBD2 (6 bases). CDR1 is SNHLY and CDR2 is FYNNEI in the germline V gene. This CDR3 has 14 amino acids. V was pared by 4 bases and J by 2 bases, with 10 bases between. In nucleotides, the CDR3 is TGTGCCAGCAGTGGCGGGGATGACACAGATACGCAGTATTTT. It translates to CASSGGDDTDTQYF.

This clonotype was seen at least ten times. The chain links TRBV19 to TRBJ1-2; maybe TRBD1 (5 bases). The V end was cut by 3 bases, the J end by 3 bases, with 20 bases between. The germline V gene encodes CDR1 LNHDA and CDR2 SQIVND (reference sequence). The CDR3 runs to 17 residues. The CDR3, as DNA: TGTGCCAGTAGTATCCCCTCGGCCAGGGCTGCGGACTATGGCTACACCTTC. This translates into CASSIPSARAADYGYTF. The full variable domain, with the rest looked up from reference TRBV19 and TRBJ1-2, is DGGITQSPKYLFRKEGQNVTLSCEQNLNHDAMYWYRQDPGQGLRLIYYSQIVNDFQKGDIAEGYSVSREKKESFPLTVTSAQKNPTAFYLCASSIPSARAADYGYTFGSGTRLTVV.

This clonotype came up many times. The genes are TRBV6-5 and TRBJ2-1, with 7 bases fitting TRBD2. After removal of 0 bases from V and 8 bases from J, the junction contained 13 bases not matched to a gene. The CDR3 loop spans 17 amino acids. Germline CDR1 reads MNHEY; CDR2 reads SVGAGI. The CDR3 here is CASSYSLFIGGEHEQFF. As DNA, the CDR3 is TGTGCCAGCAGTTACTCGCTTTTTATTGGGGGGGAACATGAGCAGTTCTTC.

This clonotype was detected ten times or more. V and J are TRBV7-9 and TRBJ2-1; maybe TRBD1 (6 bases). The V gene's germline CDR1 is SEHNR and CDR2 FQNEAQ (reference sequence). V was clipped by 1 base and J by 6 bases, with 10 bases between them. There are 14 residues in the CDR3. The CDR3 DNA is TGTGCCAGCAGCTTAGAAACAGGGTCCAATGAGCAGTTCTTC. Amino acids: CASSLETGSNEQFF.